This entry is about one T cell receptor beta chain. In the authors' workflow: Amplified reference gene primers provided the basis for estimating nucleated cell counts. Sequencing was performed with immunoSEQ multiplex PCR; in TCRdb, only in-frame clones are kept and a portion is missing. That table supplies the V and J calls and clone size; D and trimming were determined from the DNA. Among roughly 250,000 clones listed, roughly 89% were seen once. These data originate in a study of blood T cell repertoires in COVID-19. Germline CDR1 is MNHEY and CDR2 is SMNVEV (reference sequence). J gave up 0 bases and V 10 bases, and 9 bases lay outside the gene matches. This CDR3 is built from 15 residues.

What was sequenced was PBMCs or T cells enriched from blood (not recorded which). The sequence derives from a young woman with acute COVID-19. This sequence joins TRBV27 and TRBJ1-5, with 7 bases matching TRBD1. The CDR3 here is CATRTGPYSNQPQHF. The CDR3 bases are TGTGCCACCCGGACAGGTCCTTATAGCAATCAGCCCCAGCATTTT.